Listed below are T cell receptor beta chains from one sample, sequenced in a study of T-cell reconstitution after alpha-beta-depleted transplantation in children. TCRdb re-called the PCR reads through MiXCR, storing one row per CDR3 protein. The sample has about 1,000,000 distinct CDR3 sequences; around 30% are singletons. Source: PBMCs, mostly from graft donor cells, taken 360 days after TCRalphabeta/CD19-depleted stem cell transplant. The origin of the receptors is a boy younger than two who had a stem cell transplant for SCID, so the T cells may come from the graft donor. Each CDR3 is given without its conserved first and last residue.

v_call	j_call	cdr3_aa
TRBV11-2	TRBJ2-4	ASSREPLAKNIQY
TRBV4-1	TRBJ2-1	ASSQDRQQF
TRBV7-2	TRBJ1-2	ASSPWTDAYGYT
TRBV24-1	TRBJ1-1	ATSAFEAF
TRBV2	TRBJ2-7	ASRQGSRGEQY
TRBV20-1	TRBJ1-5	SARDKSAAYSNQPQH
TRBV27	TRBJ1-6	ASSPQGSPLH
TRBV6-2/TRBV6-3	TRBJ2-1	ASSYWGSGGNEQF
TRBV6-2/TRBV6-3	TRBJ2-5	ASRTAGQGALETQY
TRBV6-5	TRBJ1-1	ASSYYMNTEAF
TRBV10-3	TRBJ2-1	AISGLAGGFEQF
TRBV12-3/TRBV12-4	TRBJ1-3	ASSFWANTGNTIY
TRBV6-1	TRBJ2-1	ASRMRGGPGNEQF
TRBV10-3	TRBJ2-7	AISESGIHEQY
TRBV12-3/TRBV12-4	TRBJ2-5	ASSLARPGTQY
TRBV5-1	TRBJ1-2	ASSLQQPGTGDKGYT
TRBV5-1	TRBJ2-2	ASSFRVMGAGELF
TRBV5-1	TRBJ2-7	ASRLSVSGGTYEQY
TRBV12-3/TRBV12-4	TRBJ1-2	ASSYASGYT
TRBV5-4	TRBJ2-1	ASSSNPPGLKFNEQF
TRBV20-1	TRBJ2-5	SARSPTGAQETQY
TRBV9	TRBJ2-5	ASSSSARGGQETQY
TRBV18	TRBJ2-1	ASSPPGQGDNEQF
TRBV6-5	TRBJ2-3	ASSSYDTDTQY
TRBV10-3	TRBJ2-1	AIKGGTGGLDEQF
TRBV9	TRBJ1-4	ASSYPMDGNEKLF
TRBV20-1	TRBJ2-1	SARFAGGGNEQF
TRBV7-8	TRBJ2-2	ASSPTLTGFPGELF
TRBV6-1	TRBJ2-6	ASSRLGSGANVLT
TRBV29-1	TRBJ2-7	SVQTGASSYEQY
TRBV7-9	TRBJ2-3	ASSSGQGSTDTQY
TRBV7-8	TRBJ2-5	ASSLESRRETQY
TRBV4-2	TRBJ2-7	ASSLGPRPKTYEQY
TRBV4-1	TRBJ2-7	ASSQVTARDRVYEQY
TRBV12-3/TRBV12-4	TRBJ2-5	ASSHGGQGETQY
TRBV4-2	TRBJ1-4	ASSQDVGLPVKLF
TRBV2	TRBJ1-5	ASTRDINQPQH
TRBV7-8	TRBJ1-5	ASSSTPPTGGGNYQH
TRBV12-3/TRBV12-4	TRBJ1-2	ASSPGQGRGYT
TRBV24-1	TRBJ2-5	ATSDLKETQY
TRBV4-1	TRBJ1-1	ASSQTIFGGTEAF
TRBV21-1	TRBJ1-2	ASSAQGGPGYT
TRBV20-1	TRBJ1-1	SARLRQSGAEAF
TRBV4-1	TRBJ2-2	ASSQVKGVGGELF
TRBV29-1	TRBJ1-5	SVTTGTQPQH
TRBV7-2	TRBJ1-1	ASSLSGSSEAF
TRBV29-1	TRBJ2-1	SVGGQSYNEQF
TRBV29-1	TRBJ2-7	SVKPGGPGEQY
TRBV6-2/TRBV6-3	TRBJ1-1	ASSYPGYTEAF
TRBV4-1	TRBJ2-5	ASSQDGRGFQETQY
TRBV29-1	TRBJ2-5	SVLGGSAGATQY
TRBV12-3/TRBV12-4	TRBJ2-2	ASSYGIYTGELF
TRBV11-2	TRBJ2-2	ASSRSGSTGELF
TRBV20-1	TRBJ1-2	SLGGNNYGYT
TRBV12-5	TRBJ1-5	ASGLVQKEGGLDQPQH
TRBV14	TRBJ1-3	ASRNPSGNTIY
TRBV3-1	TRBJ2-1	ASSPGWNSGQEQF
TRBV28	TRBJ2-3	ASSLSWGDLSMQY
TRBV7-2	TRBJ2-7	ASSLDRTHEQY